This TCR beta chain was identified during a study of graft-versus-host responses after intestinal transplantation. General observations from the study: Across patients carrying graft-donor T cell macrochimerism, allografts held high graft-versus-host to host-versus-graft clonal ratios.

Only in-frame clones appear in the TCRdb table, and some are missing; sequencing was by immunoSEQ multiplex PCR. The table includes some 13,000 clones, 30% to 40% detected once. The plating included roughly 200,000 irradiated, violet-dye-labeled stimulator cells together with roughly 200,000 CFSE-labeled responder cells. The source is a human patient who received an intestinal transplant. The sequenced sample was alloreactive CD8+ T cells from a mixed lymphocyte reaction culture, obtained before intestinal transplant. This sample's subset: CFSE-low proliferating T cells sorted from approximately 6-day pre-transplant mixed lymphocyte reaction (GvH or HvG direction).

CDR3 residues: CASSLGPGTEQFF. The CDR3 nucleotides are TGTGCCAGCAGTTTAGGCCCCGGGACAGAGCAGTTCTTC. This rearrangement joins TRBV27 to TRBJ2-1; the D gene is possibly TRBD1 (6 bases). The CDR3 totals 13 residues. The V and J ends lost 2 bases and 10 bases respectively, with 12 bases between them. The V gene's germline CDR1 is MNHEY and CDR2 SMNVEV (reference sequence).